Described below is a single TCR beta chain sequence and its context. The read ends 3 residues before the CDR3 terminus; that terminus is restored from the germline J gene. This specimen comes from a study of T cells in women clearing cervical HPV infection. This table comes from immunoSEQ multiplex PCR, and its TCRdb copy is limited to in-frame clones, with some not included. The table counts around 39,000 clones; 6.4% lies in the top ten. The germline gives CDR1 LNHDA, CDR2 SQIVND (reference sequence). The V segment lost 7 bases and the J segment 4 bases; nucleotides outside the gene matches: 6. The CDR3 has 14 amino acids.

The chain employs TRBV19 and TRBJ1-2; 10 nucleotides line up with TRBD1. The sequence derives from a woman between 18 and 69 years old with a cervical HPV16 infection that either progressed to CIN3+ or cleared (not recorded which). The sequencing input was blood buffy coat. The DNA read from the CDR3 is TGTGCCAGTAAACCGGGACAGGGGTTCTATGGC. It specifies CASKPGQGFYG. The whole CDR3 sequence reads CASKPGQGFYGYTF.